The clone carrying this T cell receptor beta chain was seen once. This record comes from a study of blood T cell repertoires in COVID-19. The overall study: Sources were T cells, B-cell-depleted T cells, or PBMCs; the material itself was cDNA or gDNA.

Source study methods: Estimated nucleated cell counts came from reference gene primer amplification. Profiled with immunoSEQ multiplex PCR; TCRdb holds only in-frame clones, not every one. The D gene and trimming were derived from the DNA, and the V and J assignments and clone size from that table. Of approximately 300,000 clones detected, approximately 90% appear once; the ten largest clones hold roughly 2.2%. The germline V and J ends were trimmed by 10 bases and 1 base, with 19 bases remaining between them. Germline values: CDR1 LNHDA, CDR2 SQIVND (reference sequence). There are 15 residues in the CDR3.

The TCR sequence derives from a woman aged 45 to 65 who had recovered from COVID-19. This chain links TRBV19 with TRBJ1-1; no firm D call. The sequenced material came from peripheral blood. CDR3 residues: CATSTPISGNTEAFF. The CDR3 nucleotides are TGTGCCACCTCTACCCCTATTTCCGGGAACACTGAAGCTTTCTTT.